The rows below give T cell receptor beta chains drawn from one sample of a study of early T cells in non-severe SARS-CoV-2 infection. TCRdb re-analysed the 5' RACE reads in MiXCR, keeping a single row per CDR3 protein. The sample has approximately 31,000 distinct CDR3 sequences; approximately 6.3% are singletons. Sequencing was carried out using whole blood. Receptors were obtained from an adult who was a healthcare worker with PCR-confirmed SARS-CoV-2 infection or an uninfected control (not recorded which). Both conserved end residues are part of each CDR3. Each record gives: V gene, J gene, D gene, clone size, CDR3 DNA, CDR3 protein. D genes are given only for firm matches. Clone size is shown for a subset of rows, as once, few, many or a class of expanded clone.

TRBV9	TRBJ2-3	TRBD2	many	TGTGCCAGCAGCGTAGCCCCTAGCGGGAGCTCTAGCACAGATACGCAGTATTTT	CASSVAPSGSSSTDTQYF
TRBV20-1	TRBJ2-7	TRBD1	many	TGCAGTGCTCCCCCCAGGACAGGGATACAGGGCGAGCAGTACTTC	CSAPPRTGIQGEQYF
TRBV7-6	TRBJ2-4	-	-	TGTGCCAGCAGCCCCCTGGCGGAGTGGTCCAAAAACATTCAGTACTTC	CASSPLAEWSKNIQYF
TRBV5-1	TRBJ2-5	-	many	TGCGCCAGCAGCTTGGAGGCAGGTCGGGGCCTCCCCCAAGAGACCCAGTACTTC	CASSLEAGRGLPQETQYF
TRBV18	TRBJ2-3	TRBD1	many	TGTGCCAGCTCACTACAGGCGACAGGGGGTATTCAAGATACGCAGTATTTT	CASSLQATGGIQDTQYF
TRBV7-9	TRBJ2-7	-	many	TGTGCCACCGAAGAACTACTTACCTACGAGCAGTACTTC	CATEELLTYEQYF
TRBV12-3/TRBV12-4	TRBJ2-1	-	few	TGTGCCAGCAGTTTTACAGGCAATGAGCAGTTCTTC	CASSFTGNEQFF
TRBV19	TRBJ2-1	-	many	TGTGCCAGTAGTAAGTGGCAGAACAATGAGCAGTTCTTC	CASSKWQNNEQFF
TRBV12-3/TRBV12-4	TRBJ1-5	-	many	TGTGCCAGCAGCGGCGGGGGTTATAGCAATCAGCCCCAGCATTTT	CASSGGGYSNQPQHF
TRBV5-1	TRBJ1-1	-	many	TGCGCCAGCAGCTTAGGCGGCCACAACACTGAAGCTTTCTTT	CASSLGGHNTEAFF
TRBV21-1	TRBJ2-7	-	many	TGTGCCAGCACCTTTTTCTGGACAGGGACCTCCTACGAGCAGTACTTC	CASTFFWTGTSYEQYF
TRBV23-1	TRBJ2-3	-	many	TGCGCCACTCGAAACCTGGCCTGGGCAGATACGCAGTATTTT	CATRNLAWADTQYF
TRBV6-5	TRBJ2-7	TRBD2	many	TGTGCCAGCAGTAACCCGGGACTAGCGGGAGGGCCGGCGCGTGAGCAGTACTTC	CASSNPGLAGGPAREQYF
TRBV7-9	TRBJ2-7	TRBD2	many	TGTGCCAGCAGCCCTCAGGCCGGGACTAGCGGAACCTACGAGCAGTACTTC	CASSPQAGTSGTYEQYF
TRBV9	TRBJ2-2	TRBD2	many	TGTGCCAGCAGCGCTCCGGGGGGTCGTACCGGGGAGCTGTTTTTT	CASSAPGGRTGELFF
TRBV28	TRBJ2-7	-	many	TGTGCCAGCAGTTTGGGGGCGGGAATTATCTCCGAGCAGTACTTC	CASSLGAGIISEQYF
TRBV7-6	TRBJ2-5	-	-	TGTGCCAGCAGCTTTCTCGAGCAAGAGACCCAGTACTTC	CASSFLEQETQYF
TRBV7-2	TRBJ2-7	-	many	TGTGCCAGCAGCCTCAACCCGGACCTGACCTCCTACGAGCAGTACTTC	CASSLNPDLTSYEQYF
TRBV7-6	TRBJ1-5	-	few	TGTGCCAGCAGCTTAAGGGCCGAGGGTAATCAGCCCCAGCATTTT	CASSLRAEGNQPQHF
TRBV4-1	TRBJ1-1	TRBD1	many	TGCGCCAGCAGCCATGAACAGGGGGCCGGGACTGAAGCTTTCTTT	CASSHEQGAGTEAFF
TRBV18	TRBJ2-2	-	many	TGTGCCAGCTCAAAGGGGCAGGGGACCCCCCCGAACACCGGGGAGCTGTTTTTT	CASSKGQGTPPNTGELFF
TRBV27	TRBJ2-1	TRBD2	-	TGTGCCAGCAGTTTTTCGGGGGGGAGGCAGTTCTTC	CASSFSGGRQFF
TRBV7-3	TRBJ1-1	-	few	TGTGCCAGCAGCTTAATGGTCCCCTACAGGGATGGGCTGAACACTGAAGCTTTCTTT	CASSLMVPYRDGLNTEAFF
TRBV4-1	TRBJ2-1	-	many	TGCGCCAGCAGCCAAAGGATGGATCCCGGTGAGCAGTTCTTC	CASSQRMDPGEQFF
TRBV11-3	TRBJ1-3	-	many	TGTGCCAGCAGCTCCAACAGGAACACCATATATTTT	CASSSNRNTIYF